The next 9 T cell receptor beta chains were all read from a single sample in a study of cytomegalovirus exposure and HLA in healthy donors. TCRdb keeps only in-frame clones here, not all; method: immunoSEQ multiplex PCR. The repertoire has under 200,000 clones, around nine tenths of them found once; the top ten carry about 2.3%. Source material: PBMCs. Receptor source: a woman younger than 35 in good health and CMV-seronegative.

The chain carries TRBV7-8 and TRBJ2-7; 8 positions match TRBD1. CDR3 size: 18 residues. Germline V gives CDR1 SGHVS, CDR2 FQNEAQ. V was pared by 5 bases and J by 4 bases, with 19 bases of the junction left unmatched. As DNA, the CDR3 is TGTGCCAGCAGCGTTCTTCAGGGGGCAGGGTCGAAGGATTACGAGCAGTACTTC. It specifies CASSVLQGAGSKDYEQYF.

V and J are TRBV27 and TRBJ2-1; D may be TRBD1 (5 bases). Trimming took off 2 bases at V and 7 bases at J, with 12 bases between the two ends. This CDR3 comprises 14 residues. Looked up from germline, CDR1 is MNHEY and CDR2 is SMNVEV (reference sequence). As DNA, the CDR3 is TGTGCCAGCAGTTTACGTAAAGGGGTGAATGAGCAGTTCTTC. It codes for CASSLRKGVNEQFF.

The chain has TRBV7-8 and TRBJ1-1; weak D call: TRBD1 (6 bases). The CDR3 consists of 12 residues. Germline loops: CDR1 SGHVS, CDR2 FQNEAQ. V was trimmed by 7 bases and J by 3 bases, leaving 9 bases between them. CDR3 residues: CASTYRDTEAFF. The CDR3 DNA reads TGTGCCAGCACCTACAGGGACACTGAAGCTTTCTTT. Complete variable domain (other parts from reference TRBV7-8 and TRBJ1-1): GAGVSQSPRYKVAKRGQDVALRCDPISGHVSLFWYQQALGQGPEFLTYFQNEAQLDKSGLPSDRFFAERPEGSVSTLKIQRTQQEDSAVYLCASTYRDTEAFFGQGTRLTVV.

The J gene is TRBJ2-3, the V gene TRBV5-1, with D perhaps matching TRBD2 (7 bases). From germline, CDR1 is SGHRS and CDR2 YFSETQ. This CDR3 has 16 residues. V lost 3 bases, J lost 6 bases, and 20 bases lay in between. CDR3 residues: CASSWGPRASGDTQYF. The CDR3 nucleotides read TGCGCCAGCAGCTGGGGGCCTCGGGCTAGCGGCGATACGCAGTATTTT.

This sequence joins TRBV28 and TRBJ2-2, with 14 bases identical to TRBD2. V lost 6 bases and J lost 2; bases outside the gene matches: 20. This CDR3 spans 22 amino acids. Germline CDR1 MDHEN, CDR2 SYDVKM. CDR3 DNA: TGTGCCAGCAGGGCGGATTGGGGTCGGGGACTAGCGGGAGTCTCAAACACCGGGGAGCTGTTTTTT. Its translation is CASRADWGRGLAGVSNTGELFF.

V is TRBV19 and J is TRBJ1-5; D is ambiguous. Trimming cost V 5 bases and J 3 bases, with 11 bases left between them. The germline CDR1 and CDR2 sequences are LNHDA and SQIVND (reference sequence). The CDR3 spans 14 residues. As DNA, the CDR3 is TGTGCCAGTAGTCTGGACTCCGACAATCAGCCCCAGCATTTT. This gives the protein CASSLDSDNQPQHF.

This chain joins TRBV27 and TRBJ2-1; 10 bases map to TRBD2. CDR1 is MNHEY and CDR2 is SMNVEV in the germline V gene (reference sequence). The CDR3 is made up of 15 amino acids. With 3 bases clipped from V and 8 bases from J, the junction kept 7 bases outside the gene matches. The CDR3 sequence is CASSFQGLAGDEQFF. The CDR3 bases are TGTGCCAGCAGTTTTCAGGGGCTAGCGGGAGATGAGCAGTTCTTC.

The V and J genes are TRBV19 and TRBJ1-1, with a tentative D call TRBD1 (5 bases). CDR1 LNHDA and CDR2 SQIVND come from the germline V gene (reference sequence). The CDR3 is made up of 17 amino acids. V was clipped by 1 base and J by 1 base, with 16 bases between them. CDR3 coding DNA: TGTGCCAGTAGTATAGTCAGGGAAGGCTCTTCGAACACTGAAGCTTTCTTT. Translation: CASSIVREGSSNTEAFF.

Points on this clone: Additional DNA sequences in this sample encode the identical CDR3. The chain recombines TRBV4-3 with TRBJ1-1; perhaps TRBD1 as D (5 bases). Trimming shortened V by 0 bases and J by 4 bases, and 9 bases separated the two germline ends. The CDR3 consists of 14 residues. CDR1 is LGHNA, CDR2 YSLEER, per germline. This CDR3 reads CASSQDSRGTEAFF. The CDR3, as DNA: TGCGCCAGCAGCCAAGATTCTAGGGGCACTGAAGCTTTCTTT.